This is a list of T cell receptor beta chains from one sample in a study of shared clonotypes between healthy human individuals. Sequenced by immunoSEQ multiplex PCR; TCRdb stores in-frame clones only, minus some. Among about 800,000 clones listed, roughly 96% were seen once. The sample comprised naive CD8+ T cells sorted from blood. Source of these receptors: a man aged 30-40 years in good health. Both conserved end residues are part of each CDR3. Each record gives: clone size, V gene, J gene, D gene, CDR3 DNA, CDR3 protein. A D gene is named only where the DNA matches it firmly. The size field is filled for only some rows; it gives once, few, many or a size class.

clone size: .
V gene: TRBV13
J gene: TRBJ2-3
D gene: .
CDR3 DNA: TGTGCCAGCAGCTTAGGGTTAGTGGGGAGGTCAGATACGCAGTATTTT
CDR3 protein: CASSLGLVGRSDTQYF

clone size: .
V gene: TRBV19
J gene: TRBJ2-1
D gene: .
CDR3 DNA: TGTGCCAGTAGGGAGGGGGCATACAATGAGCAGTTCTTC
CDR3 protein: CASREGAYNEQFF

clone size: .
V gene: TRBV7-9
J gene: TRBJ1-5
D gene: .
CDR3 DNA: TGTGCCAGCAGCCCATTGGGGGGGCCCGATCAGCCCCAGCATTTT
CDR3 protein: CASSPLGGPDQPQHF

clone size: .
V gene: TRBV13
J gene: TRBJ2-1
D gene: .
CDR3 DNA: TGTGCCAGCAGCTTAGCGGCAGGATCTTACAATGAGCAGTTCTTC
CDR3 protein: CASSLAAGSYNEQFF

clone size: .
V gene: TRBV5-1
J gene: TRBJ1-5
D gene: TRBD1
CDR3 DNA: TGCGCCAGCAGCTTCGGACAGGGTGACCAGCCCCAGCATTTT
CDR3 protein: CASSFGQGDQPQHF

clone size: .
V gene: TRBV11-2
J gene: TRBJ1-1
D gene: TRBD1
CDR3 DNA: TGTGCCAGCAGCAGGGACAGATTGAACACTGAAGCTTTCTTT
CDR3 protein: CASSRDRLNTEAFF

clone size: .
V gene: TRBV19
J gene: TRBJ2-7
D gene: .
CDR3 DNA: TGTGCCAGCGCGGACAGCTCCTACGAGCAGTACTTC
CDR3 protein: CASADSSYEQYF

clone size: .
V gene: TRBV15
J gene: TRBJ1-5
D gene: .
CDR3 DNA: TGTGCCACCAGCAGAGATCTGTCAGTCAATCAGCCCCAGCATTTT
CDR3 protein: CATSRDLSVNQPQHF

clone size: .
V gene: TRBV7-8
J gene: TRBJ2-7
D gene: .
CDR3 DNA: TGTGCCAGCAGCTTATCGCGATTCCGCTACGAGCAGTACTTC
CDR3 protein: CASSLSRFRYEQYF

clone size: .
V gene: TRBV6-1
J gene: TRBJ2-7
D gene: .
CDR3 DNA: TGTGCCAGCAGTGACATTGGTCCATTCAACCCATCCTACGAGCAGTACTTC
CDR3 protein: CASSDIGPFNPSYEQYF

clone size: .
V gene: TRBV10-2
J gene: TRBJ1-2
D gene: TRBD1
CDR3 DNA: TGCGCCAGCAGTGAGTCGTTTCGGACAGGGGACTATGGCTACACCTTC
CDR3 protein: CASSESFRTGDYGYTF

clone size: .
V gene: TRBV27
J gene: TRBJ2-1
D gene: .
CDR3 DNA: TGTGCCAGCAGTTTAATGTTTAGTGGGACGAGGGCCTACAATGAGCAGTTCTTC
CDR3 protein: CASSLMFSGTRAYNEQFF

clone size: .
V gene: TRBV5-6
J gene: TRBJ1-5
D gene: .
CDR3 DNA: TGTGCCAGCAGCTTGTATGGGGGCTGGTTAAATCAGCCCCAGCATTTT
CDR3 protein: CASSLYGGWLNQPQHF

clone size: once
V gene: TRBV4-2
J gene: TRBJ2-2
D gene: TRBD1
CDR3 DNA: TGTGCCAGCAGGACAGGGGGCACCGGGGAGCTGTTTTTT
CDR3 protein: CASRTGGTGELFF

clone size: .
V gene: TRBV20-1
J gene: TRBJ2-1
D gene: .
CDR3 DNA: TGCAGTGCTAGCAATGAGCAGTTCTTC
CDR3 protein: CSASNEQFF

clone size: .
V gene: TRBV7-6
J gene: TRBJ1-2
D gene: .
CDR3 DNA: TGTGCCAGCAGCAGACCAGGTGAATCTCGAACCTATGGCTACACCTTC
CDR3 protein: CASSRPGESRTYGYTF

clone size: .
V gene: TRBV6-1
J gene: TRBJ1-1
D gene: .
CDR3 DNA: TGTGCCACCAGAGGGAGCTGGGAAGCTTTCTTT
CDR3 protein: CATRGSWEAFF

clone size: .
V gene: TRBV4-1
J gene: TRBJ1-5
D gene: .
CDR3 DNA: TGCGCCAGCAGCGGTGCACGCAATCAGCCCCAGCATTTT
CDR3 protein: CASSGARNQPQHF

clone size: .
V gene: TRBV19
J gene: TRBJ1-1
D gene: .
CDR3 DNA: TGTGCCAGTATCCCCCCTGGCCGGAGGGGGTCGTCCATGAACACTGAAGCTTTCTTT
CDR3 protein: CASIPPGRRGSSMNTEAFF

clone size: .
V gene: TRBV19
J gene: TRBJ1-2
D gene: TRBD1
CDR3 DNA: TGTGCCAGTAGTCCGCAGGACAGGGTAACATCTGGCTACACCTTC
CDR3 protein: CASSPQDRVTSGYTF

clone size: .
V gene: TRBV27
J gene: TRBJ2-5
D gene: .
CDR3 DNA: TGTGCCAGCAGTTTATGGGCCCAAGAGACCCAGTACTTC
CDR3 protein: CASSLWAQETQYF

clone size: .
V gene: TRBV10-1
J gene: TRBJ1-1
D gene: .
CDR3 DNA: TGCGCCAGCAGTGAGTCGAGAGGGAACACTGAAGCTTTCTTT
CDR3 protein: CASSESRGNTEAFF

clone size: .
V gene: TRBV30
J gene: TRBJ1-2
D gene: TRBD1
CDR3 DNA: TGTGCCTGGGACAGGGGAAACGTGGACTATGGCTACACCTTC
CDR3 protein: CAWDRGNVDYGYTF

clone size: .
V gene: TRBV4-3
J gene: TRBJ1-2
D gene: .
CDR3 DNA: TGCGCCAGCAGCCAAGACCAACTAGGGGCGGGCTACACCTTC
CDR3 protein: CASSQDQLGAGYTF

clone size: once
V gene: TRBV13
J gene: TRBJ1-5
D gene: .
CDR3 DNA: TGTGCCAGCAGCTTACATGGTTTTGGCAATCAGCCCCAGCATTTT
CDR3 protein: CASSLHGFGNQPQHF

clone size: .
V gene: TRBV6-6
J gene: TRBJ1-2
D gene: TRBD1
CDR3 DNA: TGTGCCAGCAGCTTGGGGGAGGGGGCGCTTGGCTACACCTTC
CDR3 protein: CASSLGEGALGYTF

clone size: .
V gene: TRBV11-2
J gene: TRBJ1-1
D gene: TRBD1
CDR3 DNA: TGTGCCAGCAGCTCCTACAGGGGGCAGAACACTGAAGCTTTCTTT
CDR3 protein: CASSSYRGQNTEAFF

clone size: .
V gene: TRBV4-1
J gene: TRBJ2-5
D gene: .
CDR3 DNA: TGCGCCAGCAGCCAAGATCGCCACAGGGCCGGGGAGACCCAGTACTTC
CDR3 protein: CASSQDRHRAGETQYF

clone size: .
V gene: TRBV2
J gene: TRBJ2-3
D gene: .
CDR3 DNA: TGTGCCAGCAGTGATTGGGGATCGGCTGATACGCAGTATTTT
CDR3 protein: CASSDWGSADTQYF

clone size: .
V gene: TRBV5-4
J gene: TRBJ2-1
D gene: .
CDR3 DNA: TGTGCCAGCAGCTTGGTAGAGTACAATGAGCAGTTCTTC
CDR3 protein: CASSLVEYNEQFF

clone size: .
V gene: TRBV5-1
J gene: TRBJ2-1
D gene: TRBD2
CDR3 DNA: TGCGCCAGCAGCGCGGGACTAGCGGGAGACCCCTACAATGAGCAGTTCTTC
CDR3 protein: CASSAGLAGDPYNEQFF

clone size: .
V gene: TRBV7-2
J gene: TRBJ1-5
D gene: .
CDR3 DNA: TGTGCCAGCAGCTTGCCGGGGGTCTGGCAGCCCCAGCATTTT
CDR3 protein: CASSLPGVWQPQHF

clone size: .
V gene: TRBV7-9
J gene: TRBJ2-6
D gene: .
CDR3 DNA: TGTGCCAGCAGCTTAGGTTCTTCCGTCCTGACTTTC
CDR3 protein: CASSLGSSVLTF

clone size: .
V gene: TRBV12-2
J gene: TRBJ1-1
D gene: .
CDR3 DNA: TGTGCAAGTCGCCCCCGCTGGACAGTGATGAACACTGAAGCTTTCTTT
CDR3 protein: CASRPRWTVMNTEAFF

clone size: .
V gene: TRBV11-3
J gene: TRBJ2-2
D gene: .
CDR3 DNA: TGTGCCAGCAGCTCGAGGACAGCGAACACCGGGGAGCTGTTTTTT
CDR3 protein: CASSSRTANTGELFF

clone size: .
V gene: TRBV29-1
J gene: TRBJ2-2
D gene: .
CDR3 DNA: TGCAGCGTTGTCGGGAGTGACACCGGGGAGCTGTTTTTT
CDR3 protein: CSVVGSDTGELFF

clone size: .
V gene: TRBV14
J gene: TRBJ1-2
D gene: .
CDR3 DNA: TGTGCCAGCAGCCAAGATCTCACCTTGGAGGGCTACACCTTC
CDR3 protein: CASSQDLTLEGYTF

clone size: .
V gene: TRBV7-9
J gene: TRBJ2-1
D gene: .
CDR3 DNA: TGTGCCAGCAGCTCAGATCGTAATGAGCAGTTCTTC
CDR3 protein: CASSSDRNEQFF

clone size: .
V gene: TRBV10-2
J gene: TRBJ2-7
D gene: TRBD2
CDR3 DNA: TGCGCCAGCAGTGAGTTAGGGGTAGCGGGAGAACTCTCCTACGAGCAGTACTTC
CDR3 protein: CASSELGVAGELSYEQYF

clone size: .
V gene: TRBV7-9
J gene: TRBJ2-3
D gene: .
CDR3 DNA: TGTGCCAGCAGCTCCACGGACTTGAGAATGGTCACAGATACGCAGTATTTT
CDR3 protein: CASSSTDLRMVTDTQYF

clone size: .
V gene: TRBV14
J gene: TRBJ1-1
D gene: .
CDR3 DNA: TGTGCCAGCAGCCTGGGCACTGAAGCTTTCTTT
CDR3 protein: CASSLGTEAFF

clone size: .
V gene: TRBV11-3
J gene: TRBJ2-3
D gene: TRBD2
CDR3 DNA: TGTGCCAGCAGCTTTCACGGGAGGGCAGATACGCAGTATTTT
CDR3 protein: CASSFHGRADTQYF

clone size: .
V gene: TRBV27
J gene: TRBJ2-3
D gene: .
CDR3 DNA: TGTGCCAGCAGTGGTAGATCAGATACGCAGTATTTT
CDR3 protein: CASSGRSDTQYF

clone size: .
V gene: TRBV28
J gene: TRBJ2-3
D gene: .
CDR3 DNA: TGTGCCAGCAGTTCGCCCGAGGGGCTTTCCACAGATACGCAGTATTTT
CDR3 protein: CASSSPEGLSTDTQYF

clone size: .
V gene: TRBV7-9
J gene: TRBJ2-1
D gene: .
CDR3 DNA: TGTGCCAGCAGCCCGGGTCTCCACGAGCAGTTCTTC
CDR3 protein: CASSPGLHEQFF

clone size: .
V gene: TRBV29-1
J gene: TRBJ2-7
D gene: .
CDR3 DNA: TGCAGCTTCAGACTAGTTGGGTCGAACGAGCAGTACTTC
CDR3 protein: CSFRLVGSNEQYF

clone size: .
V gene: TRBV7-2
J gene: TRBJ2-5
D gene: TRBD2
CDR3 DNA: TGTGCCAGCAGCCCCGACGGGACTAGCGGTAGGGAGACCCAGTACTTC
CDR3 protein: CASSPDGTSGRETQYF

clone size: .
V gene: TRBV29-1
J gene: TRBJ1-2
D gene: .
CDR3 DNA: TGCAGCGTTGTAGAGGAGAATGGTGGCTACACCTTC
CDR3 protein: CSVVEENGGYTF

clone size: once
V gene: TRBV4-1
J gene: TRBJ2-1
D gene: .
CDR3 DNA: TGCGCCAGCAGCCCGTTCCGTGGAGGGAGAACAGACAATGAGCAGTTCTTC
CDR3 protein: CASSPFRGGRTDNEQFF

clone size: .
V gene: TRBV6-1
J gene: TRBJ2-4
D gene: TRBD2
CDR3 DNA: TGTGCCAGCAGTACTGTTGGACTAGGGAACATTCAGTACTTC
CDR3 protein: CASSTVGLGNIQYF

clone size: .
V gene: TRBV30
J gene: TRBJ2-4
D gene: .
CDR3 DNA: TGTGCCTGGAGTCCTCCGACGGGCGAGAATCCAATAGCCAAAAACATTCAGTACTTC
CDR3 protein: CAWSPPTGENPIAKNIQYF

clone size: .
V gene: TRBV29-1
J gene: TRBJ2-7
D gene: TRBD2
CDR3 DNA: TGCAGCGTTGTTGGGCGGGAGGGGTACGAGCAGTACTTC
CDR3 protein: CSVVGREGYEQYF

clone size: .
V gene: TRBV7-9
J gene: TRBJ2-7
D gene: .
CDR3 DNA: TGTGCCAGCAGCCCGATCGACTTGTCGGCAGACGTCTACGAGCAGTACTTC
CDR3 protein: CASSPIDLSADVYEQYF

clone size: .
V gene: TRBV6-1
J gene: TRBJ2-6
D gene: .
CDR3 DNA: TGTGCCAGCAGTGGCGTTGGGACGAAGAGCTCTGGGGCCAACGTCCTGACTTTC
CDR3 protein: CASSGVGTKSSGANVLTF

clone size: .
V gene: TRBV7-9
J gene: TRBJ2-7
D gene: .
CDR3 DNA: TGTGCCAGCAGCTTTCTCAGCTACGAGCAGTACTTC
CDR3 protein: CASSFLSYEQYF